One TCR beta chain is described in this entry. This entry belongs to a study of blood T cell repertoires in COVID-19. Study overall: The samples span acute and convalescent COVID-19 from the United States, Italy and Spain. T cells, B-cell-depleted T cells, or PBMCs provided the cDNA or gDNA that served as material.

Authors' methods: The authors estimated nucleated cell counts from reference gene primer amplification. Only in-frame clones appear in the TCRdb table, and some are missing; sequencing was by immunoSEQ multiplex PCR. The V and J calls and the clone size are those of that table, but D and trimming were determined from the DNA. The table has 200,000 to 300,000 clones, around 89% seen once; the top ten hold 3.5% to 5%. Participant-given clinical history determined each cohort assignment. CDR3 length equals 15 residues. V shed 4 bases and J shed 2 bases, with 13 bases lying between them. CDR1 KGHSH and CDR2 LQKENI come from the germline V gene.

The sample consisted of PBMCs or T cells enriched from blood (not recorded which). The chain has TRBV18 and TRBJ2-3, with D unresolved. The sequence was obtained from a woman in her twenties or thirties who had recovered from COVID-19. As DNA, the CDR3 is TGTGCCAGCTCACTTGACTGGTTGTCCACAGATACGCAGTATTTT. This translates into CASSLDWLSTDTQYF.